This is a list of T cell receptor beta chains from one sample in a study of T-cell reconstitution after alpha-beta-depleted transplantation in children. TCRdb re-called the PCR reads through MiXCR, storing one row per CDR3 protein. The sample contains about 290,000 distinct CDR3 sequences, over 7.5% of which appear only once. Sequenced here: peripheral blood, sampled 360 days after TCRalphabeta/CD19-depleted stem cell transplant. All receptors come from a female patient aged 2-9 years who had a stem cell transplant for Fanconi anemia, so the T cells may come from the graft donor. The CDR3 runs from the conserved cysteine through the conserved F or W. Fields, in order: V gene, clone size, J gene, D gene, CDR3 DNA, CDR3 protein. D genes are given only for firm matches. Not every row has a clone size; where given, it reads once, few, many or a size class.

v_call: TRBV7-3
clone_size: many
j_call: TRBJ2-1
d_call: .
cdr3_nt: TGTGCCAGCAGCCTCAGTATAGACAATGAGCAGTTCTTC
cdr3_aa: CASSLSIDNEQFF

v_call: TRBV7-6
clone_size: many
j_call: TRBJ1-1
d_call: .
cdr3_nt: TGTGCCAGCAGCGTAAGGGTGGCCACTGAAGCTTTCTTT
cdr3_aa: CASSVRVATEAFF

v_call: TRBV13
clone_size: many
j_call: TRBJ2-3
d_call: TRBD2
cdr3_nt: TGTGCCAGCAGCTATCTAGCGGGGCTGAGCACAGATACGCAGTATTTT
cdr3_aa: CASSYLAGLSTDTQYF

v_call: TRBV20-1
clone_size: many
j_call: TRBJ2-7
d_call: TRBD1
cdr3_nt: TGCAGTGCACAAACCTTGGGGACAGGGTTGTTCGAGCAGTACTTC
cdr3_aa: CSAQTLGTGLFEQYF

v_call: TRBV7-6
clone_size: many
j_call: TRBJ2-7
d_call: TRBD1
cdr3_nt: TGTGCCAGCAGCCTGACAGGGAAACCCTACGAGCAGTACTTC
cdr3_aa: CASSLTGKPYEQYF

v_call: TRBV11-2
clone_size: few
j_call: TRBJ2-1
d_call: .
cdr3_nt: TGTGCCAGCAGTTTAGGGGGGGCCGCTCGAAGGGACTACAATGAGCAGTTCTTC
cdr3_aa: CASSLGGAARRDYNEQFF

v_call: TRBV5-1
clone_size: many
j_call: TRBJ1-1
d_call: .
cdr3_nt: TGCGCCAGCAGCCGGACGGGTGACACTGAAGCTTTCTTT
cdr3_aa: CASSRTGDTEAFF

v_call: TRBV27
clone_size: many
j_call: TRBJ2-4
d_call: .
cdr3_nt: TGTGCCTCCAAAGCGTGGGTGTCGGACTACGCTTACTTC
cdr3_aa: CASKAWVSDYAYF

v_call: TRBV20-1
clone_size: many
j_call: TRBJ2-2
d_call: TRBD2
cdr3_nt: TGCAGTGCTTCCAAGGATACTAGCGGGATCGCGAACACCGGGGAGCTGTTTTTT
cdr3_aa: CSASKDTSGIANTGELFF

v_call: TRBV7-6
clone_size: many
j_call: TRBJ2-3
d_call: TRBD1
cdr3_nt: TGTGCCAGCAGCTTAGTGGACAGGGCGACAGATACGCAGTATTTT
cdr3_aa: CASSLVDRATDTQYF

v_call: TRBV6-2/TRBV6-3
clone_size: many
j_call: TRBJ2-3
d_call: .
cdr3_nt: TGTGCCAGCAGTCTGACGAGTGGAAGCACGCAGTATTTT
cdr3_aa: CASSLTSGSTQYF

v_call: TRBV12-3/TRBV12-4
clone_size: many
j_call: TRBJ2-1
d_call: TRBD1
cdr3_nt: TGTGCCAGCAGTTCTCGTACAGGGGTCTACAATGAGCAGTTCTTC
cdr3_aa: CASSSRTGVYNEQFF

v_call: TRBV28
clone_size: .
j_call: TRBJ1-4
d_call: .
cdr3_nt: TGTGCCAGCGGTACTTCGTTGGGGCTTAATGAAAAACTGTTTTTT
cdr3_aa: CASGTSLGLNEKLFF

v_call: TRBV28
clone_size: many
j_call: TRBJ2-1
d_call: .
cdr3_nt: TGTGCCAGCATAGGGATACGAGACAATGAGCAGTTCTTC
cdr3_aa: CASIGIRDNEQFF

v_call: TRBV20-1
clone_size: many
j_call: TRBJ1-6
d_call: .
cdr3_nt: TGCAGTGCTAGCAACCCCGGGACCACTTCACCCCTCCACTTT
cdr3_aa: CSASNPGTTSPLHF

v_call: TRBV6-2/TRBV6-3
clone_size: .
j_call: TRBJ2-5
d_call: .
cdr3_nt: TGTGCCAGCAGAGTTCGTACAGGGTGGGTCGCTAAAGAGACCCAGTACTTC
cdr3_aa: CASRVRTGWVAKETQYF

v_call: TRBV27
clone_size: many
j_call: TRBJ2-1
d_call: TRBD2
cdr3_nt: TGTGCCAGCAGCCCGGGACTAGACAGCTCCTACAATGAGCAGTTCTTC
cdr3_aa: CASSPGLDSSYNEQFF

v_call: TRBV12-5
clone_size: many
j_call: TRBJ1-4
d_call: .
cdr3_nt: TGTGCTAGTGGTTTCAGGAAACTGTTTTTT
cdr3_aa: CASGFRKLFF

v_call: TRBV7-9
clone_size: .
j_call: TRBJ2-1
d_call: TRBD1
cdr3_nt: TGTGCCAGCAGCCGCCGGGACAGTTACAATGAGCAGTTCTTC
cdr3_aa: CASSRRDSYNEQFF

v_call: TRBV5-1
clone_size: few
j_call: TRBJ1-1
d_call: .
cdr3_nt: TGCGCCAGCAGCTTGGCGGACAGTTTAGACACTGAAGCTTTCTTT
cdr3_aa: CASSLADSLDTEAFF

v_call: TRBV12-3/TRBV12-4
clone_size: many
j_call: TRBJ1-2
d_call: TRBD1
cdr3_nt: TGTGCCAGCAGTCCGGACAGGGTTGGCGGCTACACCTTC
cdr3_aa: CASSPDRVGGYTF

v_call: TRBV3-1
clone_size: few
j_call: TRBJ2-7
d_call: .
cdr3_nt: TGTGCCAGCAGCCATGGGGGCTCCTACGAGCAGTACTTC
cdr3_aa: CASSHGGSYEQYF

v_call: TRBV12-3/TRBV12-4
clone_size: many
j_call: TRBJ1-1
d_call: .
cdr3_nt: TGTGCCAGCAGTTTAAATATAGCCCTGAACACTGAAGCTTTCTTT
cdr3_aa: CASSLNIALNTEAFF

v_call: TRBV11-3
clone_size: many
j_call: TRBJ2-3
d_call: .
cdr3_nt: TGTGCCAGCAGCGAGACAGAAGTCACAGATACGCAGTATTTT
cdr3_aa: CASSETEVTDTQYF

v_call: TRBV10-3
clone_size: many
j_call: TRBJ2-1
d_call: .
cdr3_nt: TGTGCCATCAGTCCTACGATAACAGTCTACAATGAGCAGTTCTTC
cdr3_aa: CAISPTITVYNEQFF

v_call: TRBV28
clone_size: few
j_call: TRBJ2-1
d_call: TRBD2
cdr3_nt: TGTGCCAGCAGTCTCCCCGGGACTAGCGGGGGTAACTACAATGAGCAGTTCTTC
cdr3_aa: CASSLPGTSGGNYNEQFF

v_call: TRBV5-1
clone_size: many
j_call: TRBJ2-5
d_call: .
cdr3_nt: TGCGCCAGCAGCGACACTGGGCAAGAGACCCAGTACTTC
cdr3_aa: CASSDTGQETQYF

v_call: TRBV29-1
clone_size: many
j_call: TRBJ2-7
d_call: .
cdr3_nt: TGCAGCGTCCGGGACTTCTACGAGCAGTACTTC
cdr3_aa: CSVRDFYEQYF

v_call: TRBV6-1
clone_size: many
j_call: TRBJ1-2
d_call: .
cdr3_nt: TGTGCCAGCAGTGATATCTATGGCTACACCTTC
cdr3_aa: CASSDIYGYTF

v_call: TRBV10-3
clone_size: many
j_call: TRBJ2-1
d_call: TRBD2
cdr3_nt: TGTGCCATCAGTGAGTCCCACGGGACTATACATTACAATGAGCAGTTCTTC
cdr3_aa: CAISESHGTIHYNEQFF

v_call: TRBV5-8
clone_size: many
j_call: TRBJ2-7
d_call: .
cdr3_nt: TGTGCCAGCAGCCCTTTCCTGGGGGGAACCTACGAGCAGTACTTC
cdr3_aa: CASSPFLGGTYEQYF

v_call: TRBV14
clone_size: few
j_call: TRBJ2-2
d_call: .
cdr3_nt: TGTGCCAGCAGCCTACAGGGTTGGACCGGGGAGCTGTTTTTT
cdr3_aa: CASSLQGWTGELFF

v_call: TRBV12-3/TRBV12-4
clone_size: few
j_call: TRBJ2-5
d_call: .
cdr3_nt: TGTGCCAGCAGTTCGACATACCATGGACAGAACCAAGAGACCCAGTACTTC
cdr3_aa: CASSSTYHGQNQETQYF

v_call: TRBV20-1
clone_size: many
j_call: TRBJ2-7
d_call: .
cdr3_nt: TGCAGTCTGAGCTGGGCGGCCAGCTACGAGCAGTACTTC
cdr3_aa: CSLSWAASYEQYF

v_call: TRBV10-2
clone_size: many
j_call: TRBJ2-3
d_call: .
cdr3_nt: TGCGCCAGCAGCGCCAGGCGGGCCCCTGGAAGCACAGATACGCAGTATTTT
cdr3_aa: CASSARRAPGSTDTQYF

v_call: TRBV5-1
clone_size: many
j_call: TRBJ2-1
d_call: .
cdr3_nt: TGCGCCAGCAGCTTCCAGCCTGGTAGCTCCAAAAGCTCCTACAATGAGCAGTTCTTC
cdr3_aa: CASSFQPGSSKSSYNEQFF

v_call: TRBV28
clone_size: many
j_call: TRBJ2-7
d_call: .
cdr3_nt: TGTGCCAGCAGGCGAGCCGGGAACTCCTACGAGCAGTACTTC
cdr3_aa: CASRRAGNSYEQYF

v_call: TRBV3-1
clone_size: few
j_call: TRBJ1-3
d_call: .
cdr3_nt: TGTGCCAGCAGCCAAGATTTCTCTGGAAACACCATATATTTT
cdr3_aa: CASSQDFSGNTIYF

v_call: TRBV20-1
clone_size: many
j_call: TRBJ2-1
d_call: .
cdr3_nt: TGCAGTGCTCCTGGAGGGGCTTACAATGAGCAGTTCTTC
cdr3_aa: CSAPGGAYNEQFF

v_call: TRBV20-1
clone_size: few
j_call: TRBJ2-2
d_call: TRBD2
cdr3_nt: TGCAGTGCTAGAGATCCCACTAGCGGGTTTGGGACCGGGGAGCTGTTTTTT
cdr3_aa: CSARDPTSGFGTGELFF

v_call: TRBV7-2
clone_size: many
j_call: TRBJ1-1
d_call: .
cdr3_nt: TGTGCCAGCAGCTTGCCCCTAAGTTCTAAGGCTTTCTTT
cdr3_aa: CASSLPLSSKAFF

v_call: TRBV5-1
clone_size: many
j_call: TRBJ2-1
d_call: TRBD1
cdr3_nt: TGCGCCAGCAGCTCAGGGGGCAGGGGACTGAAGTCCTACAATGAGCAGTTCTTC
cdr3_aa: CASSSGGRGLKSYNEQFF

v_call: TRBV7-9
clone_size: .
j_call: TRBJ1-4
d_call: .
cdr3_nt: TGTGCCAGCAGCTTTACAGGGTTGAGTGAAAAACTGTTTTTT
cdr3_aa: CASSFTGLSEKLFF

v_call: TRBV28
clone_size: .
j_call: TRBJ2-5
d_call: .
cdr3_nt: TGTGCCAGCAGTCCCGAGACCGGGTACCAAGAGACCCAGTACTTC
cdr3_aa: CASSPETGYQETQYF

v_call: TRBV7-9
clone_size: few
j_call: TRBJ2-7
d_call: TRBD2
cdr3_nt: TGTGCCAGCAGCCCCCTAGCGGGAGGGGTAGGCGAGCAGTACTTC
cdr3_aa: CASSPLAGGVGEQYF

v_call: TRBV10-1
clone_size: few
j_call: TRBJ2-1
d_call: TRBD2
cdr3_nt: TGCGCCAGCAGTGAGTCGAGGAGGGCTAGCGGGGTCGCGAATGAGCAGTTCTTC
cdr3_aa: CASSESRRASGVANEQFF

v_call: TRBV20-1
clone_size: many
j_call: TRBJ2-1
d_call: TRBD2
cdr3_nt: TGCAGTGCCCAGACGCTAGCGGGAGGGAGATATGAGCAGTTCTTC
cdr3_aa: CSAQTLAGGRYEQFF

v_call: TRBV5-1
clone_size: many
j_call: TRBJ2-7
d_call: .
cdr3_nt: TGCGCCAGCAGCTTGGCCGGGGAGCCCTACGAGCAGTACTTC
cdr3_aa: CASSLAGEPYEQYF

v_call: TRBV4-1
clone_size: many
j_call: TRBJ2-1
d_call: TRBD2
cdr3_nt: TGCGCCAGCAGCTCGGGACTAGCGGAGCAGTTCTTC
cdr3_aa: CASSSGLAEQFF

v_call: TRBV14
clone_size: .
j_call: TRBJ1-1
d_call: .
cdr3_nt: TGTGCCAGCAGCCAATTTCGAGGGGCGAGAACTGAAGCTTTCTTT
cdr3_aa: CASSQFRGARTEAFF

v_call: TRBV10-3
clone_size: .
j_call: TRBJ2-1
d_call: .
cdr3_nt: TGTGCCCTCGGGTCCGCGGGGGCCAGCTACAATGAGCAGTTCTTC
cdr3_aa: CALGSAGASYNEQFF

v_call: TRBV5-5
clone_size: .
j_call: TRBJ1-1
d_call: .
cdr3_nt: TGTGCCAGCAGCGAGGGGGGACAACTGAACACTGAAGCTTTCTTT
cdr3_aa: CASSEGGQLNTEAFF

v_call: TRBV14
clone_size: many
j_call: TRBJ2-7
d_call: .
cdr3_nt: TGTGCCAGCAGCCAACGTTACGAGCAGTACTTC
cdr3_aa: CASSQRYEQYF

v_call: TRBV15
clone_size: once
j_call: TRBJ1-1
d_call: .
cdr3_nt: TGTGCCACCAGCAGAGTTACGGGGAGGCGGGGCGGGAACACTGAAGCTTTCTTT
cdr3_aa: CATSRVTGRRGGNTEAFF

v_call: TRBV6-5
clone_size: many
j_call: TRBJ2-3
d_call: .
cdr3_nt: TGTGCCAGCAGTACTATGGAGGGCGCAGATACGCAGTATTTT
cdr3_aa: CASSTMEGADTQYF